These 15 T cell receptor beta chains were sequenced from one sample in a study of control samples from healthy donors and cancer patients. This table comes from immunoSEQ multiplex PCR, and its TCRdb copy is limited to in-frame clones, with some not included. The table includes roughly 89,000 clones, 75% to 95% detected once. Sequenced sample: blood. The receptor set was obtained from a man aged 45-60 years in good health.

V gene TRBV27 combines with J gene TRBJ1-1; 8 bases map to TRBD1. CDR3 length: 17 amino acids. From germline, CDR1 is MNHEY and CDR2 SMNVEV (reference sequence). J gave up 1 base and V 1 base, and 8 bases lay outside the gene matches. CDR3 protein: CASSLWGTGLRNTEAFF. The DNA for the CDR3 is TGTGCCAGCAGTTTATGGGGGACAGGTCTTAGGAACACTGAAGCTTTCTTT.

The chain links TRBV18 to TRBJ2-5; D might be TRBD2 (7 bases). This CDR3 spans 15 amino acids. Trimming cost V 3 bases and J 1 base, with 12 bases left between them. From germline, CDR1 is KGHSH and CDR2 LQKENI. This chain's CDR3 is CASSPGRGPQETQYF. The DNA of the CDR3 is TGTGCCAGCTCACCCGGGCGGGGGCCCCAAGAGACCCAGTACTTC.

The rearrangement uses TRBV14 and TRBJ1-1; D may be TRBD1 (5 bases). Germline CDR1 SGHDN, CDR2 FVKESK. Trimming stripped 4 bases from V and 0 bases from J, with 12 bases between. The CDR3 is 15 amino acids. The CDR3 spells CASSLIKGMNTEAFF. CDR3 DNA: TGTGCCAGCAGCCTAATCAAGGGGATGAACACTGAAGCTTTCTTT.

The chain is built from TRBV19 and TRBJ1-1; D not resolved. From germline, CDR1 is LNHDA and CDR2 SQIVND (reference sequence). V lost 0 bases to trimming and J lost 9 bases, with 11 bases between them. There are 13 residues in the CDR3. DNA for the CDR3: TGTGCCAGTAGTATAGAAACGACGGCAAAAGCTTTCTTT. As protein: CASSIETTAKAFF.

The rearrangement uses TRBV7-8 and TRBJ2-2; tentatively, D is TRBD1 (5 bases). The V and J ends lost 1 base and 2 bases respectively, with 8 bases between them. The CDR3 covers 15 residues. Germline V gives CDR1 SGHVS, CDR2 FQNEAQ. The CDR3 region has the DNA TGTGCCAGCAGCTTAGACAGGCGAAACACCGGGGAGCTGTTTTTT. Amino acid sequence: CASSLDRRNTGELFF.

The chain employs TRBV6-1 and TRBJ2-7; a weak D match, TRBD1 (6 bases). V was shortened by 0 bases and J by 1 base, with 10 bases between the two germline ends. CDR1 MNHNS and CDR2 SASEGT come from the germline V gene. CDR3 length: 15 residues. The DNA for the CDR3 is TGTGCCAGCAGTGAAGCGATCAGGGGATCCTACGAGCAGTACTTC. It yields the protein CASSEAIRGSYEQYF.

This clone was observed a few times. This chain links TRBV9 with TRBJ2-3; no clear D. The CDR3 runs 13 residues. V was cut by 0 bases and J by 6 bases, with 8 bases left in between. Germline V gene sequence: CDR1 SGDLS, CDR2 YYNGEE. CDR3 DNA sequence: TGTGCCAGCAGCGTAGAGGTTCTGGATACGCAGTATTTT. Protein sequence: CASSVEVLDTQYF.

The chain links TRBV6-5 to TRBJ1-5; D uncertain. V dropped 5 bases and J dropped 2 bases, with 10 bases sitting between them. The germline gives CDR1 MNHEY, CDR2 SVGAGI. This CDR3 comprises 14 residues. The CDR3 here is CASSQPGGNQPQHF. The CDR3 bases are TGTGCCAGCAGTCAGCCGGGCGGCAATCAGCCCCAGCATTTT.

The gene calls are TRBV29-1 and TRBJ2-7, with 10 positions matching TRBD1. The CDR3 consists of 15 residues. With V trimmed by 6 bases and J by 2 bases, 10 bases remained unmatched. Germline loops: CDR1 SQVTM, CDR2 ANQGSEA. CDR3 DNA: TGCAGCGTCGATGGACAGGGGGATACCCCCTACGAGCAGTACTTC. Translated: CSVDGQGDTPYEQYF.

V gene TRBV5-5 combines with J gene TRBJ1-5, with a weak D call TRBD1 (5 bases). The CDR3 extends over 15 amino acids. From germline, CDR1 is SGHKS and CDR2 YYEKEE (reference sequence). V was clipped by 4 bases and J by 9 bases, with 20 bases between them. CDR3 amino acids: CASSPSGTDFAPQHF. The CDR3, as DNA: TGTGCCAGCAGCCCGAGCGGGACGGACTTCGCGCCCCAGCATTTT.

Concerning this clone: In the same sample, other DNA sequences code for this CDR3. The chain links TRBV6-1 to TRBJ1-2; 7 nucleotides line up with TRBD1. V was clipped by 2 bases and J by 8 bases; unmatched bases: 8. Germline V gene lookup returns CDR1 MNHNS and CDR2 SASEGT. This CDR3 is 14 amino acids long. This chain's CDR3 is CASSESGGRWGYTF. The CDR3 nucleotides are TGTGCCAGCAGTGAATCAGGGGGGCGGTGGGGCTACACCTTC.

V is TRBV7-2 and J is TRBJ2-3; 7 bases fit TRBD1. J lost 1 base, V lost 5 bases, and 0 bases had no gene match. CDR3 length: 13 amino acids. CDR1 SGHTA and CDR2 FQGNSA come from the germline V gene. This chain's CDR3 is CASSGQGTDTQYF. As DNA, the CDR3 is TGTGCCAGCAGCGGACAGGGCACAGATACGCAGTATTTT.

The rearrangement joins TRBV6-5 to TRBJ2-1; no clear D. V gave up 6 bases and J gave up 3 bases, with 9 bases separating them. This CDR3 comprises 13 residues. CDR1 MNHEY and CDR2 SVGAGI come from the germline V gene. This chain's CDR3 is CASSPSNYNEQFF. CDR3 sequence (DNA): TGTGCCAGCAGCCCATCTAACTACAATGAGCAGTTCTTC.

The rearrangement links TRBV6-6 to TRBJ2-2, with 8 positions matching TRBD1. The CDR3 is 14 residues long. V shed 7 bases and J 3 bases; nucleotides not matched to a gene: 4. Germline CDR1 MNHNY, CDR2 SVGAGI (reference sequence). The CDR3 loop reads CASIGQGYTGELFF. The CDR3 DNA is TGTGCCAGCATAGGACAGGGATACACCGGGGAGCTGTTTTTT.

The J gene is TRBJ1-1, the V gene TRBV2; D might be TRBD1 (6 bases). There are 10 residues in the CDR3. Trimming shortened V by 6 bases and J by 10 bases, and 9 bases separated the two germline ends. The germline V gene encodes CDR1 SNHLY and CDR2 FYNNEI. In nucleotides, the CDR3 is TGTGCCAGCAGGGGGACATTAGCTTTCTTT. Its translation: CASRGTLAFF.